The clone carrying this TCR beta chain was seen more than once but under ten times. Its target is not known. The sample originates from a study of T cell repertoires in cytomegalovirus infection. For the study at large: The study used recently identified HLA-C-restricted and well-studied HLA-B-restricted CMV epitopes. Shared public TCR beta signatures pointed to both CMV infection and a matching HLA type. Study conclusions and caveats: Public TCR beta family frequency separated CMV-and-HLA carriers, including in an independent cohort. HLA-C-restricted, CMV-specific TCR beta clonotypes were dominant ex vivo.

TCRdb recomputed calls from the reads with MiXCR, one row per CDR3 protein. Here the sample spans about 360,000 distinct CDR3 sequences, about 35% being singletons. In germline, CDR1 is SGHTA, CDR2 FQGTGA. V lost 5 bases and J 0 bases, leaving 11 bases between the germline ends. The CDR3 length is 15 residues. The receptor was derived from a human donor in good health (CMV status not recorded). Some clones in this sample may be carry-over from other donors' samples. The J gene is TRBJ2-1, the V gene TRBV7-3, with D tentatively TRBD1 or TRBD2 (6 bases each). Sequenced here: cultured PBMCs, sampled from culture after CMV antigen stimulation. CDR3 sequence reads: CASSQQGGSYNEQFF. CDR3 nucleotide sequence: TGTGCCAGCAGCCAACAGGGAGGCTCCTACAATGAGCAGTTCTTC. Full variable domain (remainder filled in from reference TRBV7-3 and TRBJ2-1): GAGVSQTPSNKVTEKGKYVELRCDPISGHTALYWYRQSLGQGPEFLIYFQGTGAADDSGLPNDRFFAVRPEGSVSTLKIQRTERGDSAVYLCASSQQGGSYNEQFFGPGTRLTVL.